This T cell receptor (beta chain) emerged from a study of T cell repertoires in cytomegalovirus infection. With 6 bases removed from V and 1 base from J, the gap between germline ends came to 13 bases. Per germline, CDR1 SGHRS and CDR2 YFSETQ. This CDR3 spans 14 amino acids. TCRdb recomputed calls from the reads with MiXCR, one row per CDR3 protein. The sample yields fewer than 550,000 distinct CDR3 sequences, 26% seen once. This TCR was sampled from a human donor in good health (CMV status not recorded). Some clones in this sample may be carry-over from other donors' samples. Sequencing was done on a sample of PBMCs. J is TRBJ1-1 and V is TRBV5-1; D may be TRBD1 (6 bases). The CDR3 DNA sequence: TGCGCCAGCATTGCCACAGGGTCGAACACTGAAGCTTTCTTT. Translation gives CASIATGSNTEAFF.